This T cell receptor (beta chain) comes out of a study of cytomegalovirus exposure and HLA in healthy donors. About the research overall: Falling in the Caucasian-associated ancestry cluster were about four fifths of approximately 410 genotyped donors.

Both 60 Vbeta primers and 13 Jbeta primers went into the PCR. This table comes from immunoSEQ multiplex PCR, and its TCRdb copy is limited to in-frame clones, with some not included. Of approximately 89,000 clones in the sample, roughly three quarters were seen once. Germline CDR1 and CDR2: MDHEN and SYDVKM. After removal of 2 bases from V and 5 bases from J, the junction contained 4 bases not matched to a gene. The CDR3 totals 15 residues. Sequenced sample: PBMCs. This TCR was sampled from a male donor in good health and CMV-seronegative. The rearrangement joins TRBV28 to TRBJ2-3; 10 bases are shared with TRBD2. CDR3 protein: CASSLLAGVLDTQYF. The CDR3 DNA reads TGTGCCAGCAGTTTACTAGCGGGAGTGTTAGATACGCAGTATTTT.